The rows below give T cell receptor beta chains drawn from one sample of a study of T-cell reconstitution after alpha-beta-depleted transplantation in children. Using its own MiXCR run on the PCR reads, TCRdb lists one record per CDR3 protein. Among 330,000 or so distinct CDR3 sequences, roughly 7.8% were seen once, and the ten largest hold 9.1%. Source: peripheral blood, taken 360 days after TCRalphabeta/CD19-depleted stem cell transplant. Receptors originate from a female patient aged 2-9 years who had a stem cell transplant for Fanconi anemia, so the T cells may come from the graft donor. Both conserved end residues are part of each CDR3. Each record gives: D gene, J gene, clone size, V gene, CDR3 protein. D genes are given only for firm matches. Clone size is not always given. Where it is, it says once, few, many or a class for expanded clones.

.	TRBJ1-6	few	TRBV20-1	CSARDALSYNSPLHF
TRBD2	TRBJ2-1	many	TRBV12-3/TRBV12-4	CASRPSGGYNEQFF
.	TRBJ1-1	.	TRBV5-1	CASSDSAVGNTEAFF
.	TRBJ2-1	many	TRBV10-1	CASSVRVGNEQFF
.	TRBJ2-5	many	TRBV6-5	CASSYPEGETQYF
.	TRBJ1-2	.	TRBV28	CASSSPEDRAYGYTF
TRBD2	TRBJ2-3	many	TRBV11-2	CASSLRTSGRAMVDTQYF
.	TRBJ1-5	many	TRBV27	CASSLHRNNQPQHF
.	TRBJ1-5	.	TRBV14	CASSQGRQPQHF
.	TRBJ1-4	.	TRBV5-6	CASSLKAGVSTNEKLFF
TRBD1	TRBJ1-1	many	TRBV29-1	CSVVDRGDTEAFF
.	TRBJ2-1	.	TRBV28	CASSLKYREQFF
TRBD1	TRBJ2-5	many	TRBV12-3/TRBV12-4	CASSRGTGEETQYF
.	TRBJ2-6	.	TRBV6-5	CASSYSRHSGANVLTF
.	TRBJ2-1	many	TRBV10-3	CAISDSRGGAESSYNEQFF
TRBD2	TRBJ2-1	.	TRBV6-1	CASTASRGLAGVYNEQFF
.	TRBJ1-2	few	TRBV24-1	CATSDLGGYGYTF
.	TRBJ1-2	.	TRBV29-1	CSGYGEGYTF
TRBD1	TRBJ1-1	many	TRBV20-1	CSAMTGVGTEAFF
.	TRBJ2-1	many	TRBV6-2/TRBV6-3	CASSYSHNEQFF
.	TRBJ2-7	.	TRBV27	CASSTRGFSYEQYF
.	TRBJ2-3	.	TRBV10-3	CAISDLGISTDTQYF
.	TRBJ2-5	many	TRBV6-6	CASSYRVQETQYF
TRBD2	TRBJ2-5	.	TRBV20-1	CSARGLAGALQETQYF
.	TRBJ2-1	many	TRBV12-3/TRBV12-4	CASSLGDGYNEQFF
.	TRBJ2-3	many	TRBV6-2/TRBV6-3	CASSLPHRARDTQYF
.	TRBJ1-5	few	TRBV2	CASAVEGGNQPQHF
.	TRBJ1-1	.	TRBV7-2	CASRPVGGYTEAFF
TRBD1	TRBJ1-3	many	TRBV25-1	CASSTSGGIGNTIYF
.	TRBJ2-3	many	TRBV5-6	CASSYGVSTDTQYF
TRBD1	TRBJ1-1	few	TRBV5-4	CASRPTGGWDMNTEAFF
.	TRBJ1-4	.	TRBV9	CASSPPGRATNEKLFF
.	TRBJ2-7	many	TRBV5-1	CASSLVVSGSYEQYF